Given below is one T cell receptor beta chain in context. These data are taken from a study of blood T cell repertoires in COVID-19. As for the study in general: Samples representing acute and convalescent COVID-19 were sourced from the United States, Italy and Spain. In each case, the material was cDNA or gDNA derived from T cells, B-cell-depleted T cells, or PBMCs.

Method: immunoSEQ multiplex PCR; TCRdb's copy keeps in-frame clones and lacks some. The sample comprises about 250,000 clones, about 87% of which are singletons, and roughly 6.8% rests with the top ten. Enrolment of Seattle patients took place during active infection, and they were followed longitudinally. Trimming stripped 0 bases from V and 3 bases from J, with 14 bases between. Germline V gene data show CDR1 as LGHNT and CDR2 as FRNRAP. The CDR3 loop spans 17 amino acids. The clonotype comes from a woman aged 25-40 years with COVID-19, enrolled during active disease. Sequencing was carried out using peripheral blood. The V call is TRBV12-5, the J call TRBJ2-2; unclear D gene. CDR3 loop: CASGLVLRPRHTGELFF. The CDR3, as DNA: TGTGCTAGTGGTTTGGTACTCCGCCCCCGTCACACCGGGGAGCTGTTTTTT.